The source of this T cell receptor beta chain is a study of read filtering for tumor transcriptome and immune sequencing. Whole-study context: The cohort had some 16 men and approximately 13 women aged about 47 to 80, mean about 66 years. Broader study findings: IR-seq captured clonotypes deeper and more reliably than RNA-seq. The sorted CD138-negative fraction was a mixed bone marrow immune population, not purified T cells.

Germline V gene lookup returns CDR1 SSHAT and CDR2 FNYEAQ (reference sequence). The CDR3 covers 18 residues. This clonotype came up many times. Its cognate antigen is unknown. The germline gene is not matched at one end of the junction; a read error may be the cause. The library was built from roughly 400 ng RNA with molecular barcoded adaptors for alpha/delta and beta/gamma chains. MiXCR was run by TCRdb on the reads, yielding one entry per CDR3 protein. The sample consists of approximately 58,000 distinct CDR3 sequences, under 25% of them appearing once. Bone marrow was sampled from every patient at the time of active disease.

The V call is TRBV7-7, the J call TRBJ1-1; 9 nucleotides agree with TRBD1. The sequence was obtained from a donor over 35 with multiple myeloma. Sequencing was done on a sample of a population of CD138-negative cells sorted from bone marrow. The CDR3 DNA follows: TGTGCTAGCAGCCGCGTTAAGGGGGGGACAGGGATGAACACTGAAGCTTTCTTT. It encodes CASSRVKGGTGMNTEAFF.